A single sample gave rise to the 12 T cell receptor beta chains below, sequenced in a study of T cells in Graves' hyperthyroidism and ophthalmopathy. RNA transcripts yielded amplified TCR beta CDR3 regions. The HTBI primer set served for first-round RT-PCR of the TCR CDR3. TCRdb recomputed calls from the multiplex PCR reads with MiXCR, one row per CDR3 protein. Altogether about 500,000 distinct CDR3 sequences are present, 13% to 15% being singletons, with the ten largest covering less than 20%. The sequenced material came from blood. These receptors were collected from a woman younger than 35 with Graves' hyperthyroidism.

This clonotype was seen many times. V usage is TRBV20-1 and J usage is TRBJ2-1, with D unresolved. The CDR3 has 14 residues. Trimming shortened V by 8 bases and J by 4 bases, and 18 bases separated the two germline ends. In germline, CDR1 is DFQATT, CDR2 SNEGSKA (reference sequence). The CDR3 region is CSTTLRWQYNEQFF. The CDR3 DNA follows: TGCAGTACGACTTTGAGGTGGCAGTACAATGAGCAGTTCTTC.

CDR3 bases: TGTGCCACCAGCAGAGATCTCCTTAGGAATGGCTACACCTTC. Protein sequence: CATSRDLLRNGYTF. This chain links TRBV15 with TRBJ1-2; D uncertain. Germline V gene lookup returns CDR1 LNHNV and CDR2 YYDKDF (reference sequence). Deletions cut 0 bases from V and 6 bases from J, with 11 bases between. This CDR3 is 14 amino acids long.

This clonotype was recorded at least ten times. The chain employs TRBV12-3 or TRBV12-4 and TRBJ1-2, with D possibly TRBD1 on 6 matching bases. V was pared by 5 bases and J by 0 bases, with 10 bases between. CDR3 length: 14 residues. CDR3 DNA sequence: TGTGCCAGCAGTACCCGACAGGCTAACTATGGCTACACCTTC. As protein: CASSTRQANYGYTF.

This clonotype was observed at least ten times. The chain employs TRBV24-1 and TRBJ2-7, with no clear D. V lost 3 bases, J lost 4 bases, and 12 bases lay in between. CDR3 length: 14 residues. CDR1 is KGHDR and CDR2 is SFDVKD in the germline V gene. The CDR3 DNA follows: TGTGCCACCAGTGATCCCCGGCGGCCTTACGAGCAGTACTTC. This encodes CATSDPRRPYEQYF.

The gene calls are TRBV20-1 and TRBJ2-7; 7 bases fit TRBD1. Per the germline V gene, CDR1 is DFQATT and CDR2 is SNEGSKA (reference sequence). With V trimmed by 3 bases and J by 1 base, 9 bases remained unmatched. The CDR3 length is 15 residues. The CDR3 nucleotides read TGCAGTGCTAGGGACACGACAGGGATTTCCTACGAGCAGTACTTC. This codes for CSARDTTGISYEQYF.

This clonotype was picked up a small number of times. At one of its ends the junction is not consistent with the germline gene, which may arise from a read error. The chain employs TRBV7-8 and TRBJ1-1, with no clear D. Germline V gene sequence: CDR1 SGHVS, CDR2 FQNEAQ. The CDR3 extends over 14 amino acids. The CDR3 DNA is TGTGCCAGCAGCTTAGTACCGGGGAACACTGAAGCTTCCTTT. This encodes CASSLVPGNTEASF. The whole variable domain, filled in from reference TRBV7-8 and TRBJ1-1, reads GAGVSQSPRYKVAKRGQDVALRCDPISGHVSLFWYQQALGQGPEFLTYFQNEAQLDKSGLPSDRFFAERPEGSVSTLKIQRTQQEDSAVYLCASSLVPGNTEASFGQGTRLTVV.

This clonotype was seen repeatedly, ten times or more. The J gene is TRBJ2-5, the V gene TRBV12-5; possible D gene TRBD2, 5 bases. The V end was cut by 4 bases, the J end by 4 bases, with 16 bases between. Germline assignment: CDR1 LGHNT and CDR2 FRNRAP. This CDR3 is built from 15 residues. CDR3 DNA sequence: TGTGCTAGTGGTTCCGCCTTTGGACTCGGAGAGACCCAGTACTTC. Translated: CASGSAFGLGETQYF.

This clonotype was observed at least ten times. This sequence joins TRBV7-3 and TRBJ1-1; perhaps TRBD1 as D (6 bases). V shed 2 bases and J shed 5 bases, with 9 bases lying between them. There are 13 residues in the CDR3. CDR1 is SGHTA, CDR2 FQGTGA, per germline. CDR3 DNA: TGTGCCAGCAGCTTATACAGGGCAACTGAAGCTTTCTTT. Its translation: CASSLYRATEAFF.

This clonotype was observed a few times. This chain links TRBV5-4 with TRBJ1-5; D perhaps matches TRBD1 (5 bases). V lost 0 bases and J lost 8, with 9 bases in between. This CDR3 comprises 13 residues. The germline V gene encodes CDR1 SGHNT and CDR2 YYREEE (reference sequence). This chain's CDR3 is CASSLDRKEPQHF. The DNA for the CDR3 is TGTGCCAGCAGCTTGGACAGGAAGGAGCCCCAGCATTTT.

The sample holds many counts of this clonotype. The CDR3 here is CASSVSTGTEAFF. CDR3 in DNA: TGTGCCAGCAGCGTATCGACAGGCACTGAAGCTTTCTTT. This chain connects TRBV9 to TRBJ1-1, with a possible D match to TRBD1 (6 bases). The CDR3 has 13 residues. V was pared by 1 base and J by 4 bases, with 8 bases between. CDR1 and CDR2 from the germline V gene are SGDLS and YYNGEE. Supplemented by reference TRBV9 and TRBJ1-1, the full variable domain reads DSGVTQTPKHLITATGQRVTLRCSPRSGDLSVYWYQQSLDQGLQFLIQYYNGEERAKGNILERFSAQQFPDLHSELNLSSLELGDSALYFCASSVSTGTEAFFGQGTRLTVV.

This clonotype showed up many times. The V gene is TRBV10-3, the J gene TRBJ2-1; 8 nucleotides match TRBD1. Germline CDR1 ENHRY, CDR2 SYGVKD. This CDR3 spans 14 amino acids. Trimming at V came to 0 bases and at J to 8 bases, leaving 3 bases not matched to a gene. The CDR3 region is CAISESTGADEQFF. DNA of the CDR3: TGTGCCATCAGTGAGTCGACAGGGGCCGATGAGCAGTTCTTC.

This clonotype was seen at least ten times. The genes are TRBV6-1 and TRBJ2-7; 10 bases line up with TRBD2. Germline assignment: CDR1 MNHNS and CDR2 SASEGT. This CDR3 has 13 residues. J lost 2 bases, V lost 10 bases, and 5 bases had no gene match. This CDR3 is CATGTSEAYEQYF. CDR3 sequence (DNA): TGTGCCACCGGGACTAGCGAAGCCTACGAGCAGTACTTC.